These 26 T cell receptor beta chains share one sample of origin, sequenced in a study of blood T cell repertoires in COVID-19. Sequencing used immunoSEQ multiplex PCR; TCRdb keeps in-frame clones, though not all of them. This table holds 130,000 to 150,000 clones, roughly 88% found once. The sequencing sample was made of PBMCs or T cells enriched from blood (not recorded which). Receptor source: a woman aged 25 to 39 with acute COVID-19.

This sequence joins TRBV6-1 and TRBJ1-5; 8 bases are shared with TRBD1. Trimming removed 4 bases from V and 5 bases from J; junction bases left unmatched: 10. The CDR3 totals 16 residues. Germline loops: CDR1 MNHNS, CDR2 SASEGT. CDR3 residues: CASSAFLGQEDQPQHF. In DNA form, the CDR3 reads TGTGCCAGCAGTGCATTTCTGGGACAGGAGGATCAGCCCCAGCATTTT.

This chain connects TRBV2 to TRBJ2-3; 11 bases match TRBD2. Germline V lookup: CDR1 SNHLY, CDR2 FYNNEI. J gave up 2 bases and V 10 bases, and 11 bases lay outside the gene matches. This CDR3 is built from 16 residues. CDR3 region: CATKTNSGRATDTQYF. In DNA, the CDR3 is TGTGCCACCAAAACTAATAGCGGGAGGGCCACAGATACGCAGTATTTT.

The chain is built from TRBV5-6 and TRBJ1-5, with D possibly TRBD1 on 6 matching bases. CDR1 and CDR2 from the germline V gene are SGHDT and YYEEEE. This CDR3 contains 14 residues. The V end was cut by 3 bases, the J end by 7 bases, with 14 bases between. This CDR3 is CASSSVGGDQPQHF. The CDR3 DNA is TGTGCCAGCAGCTCCGTAGGGGGGGACCAGCCCCAGCATTTT.

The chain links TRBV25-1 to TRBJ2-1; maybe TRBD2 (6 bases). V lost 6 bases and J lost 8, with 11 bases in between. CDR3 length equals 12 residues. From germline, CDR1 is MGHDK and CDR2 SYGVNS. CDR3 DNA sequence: TGTGCCAGCAGGCGTTGGGAGGATGAGCAGTTCTTC. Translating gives CASRRWEDEQFF.

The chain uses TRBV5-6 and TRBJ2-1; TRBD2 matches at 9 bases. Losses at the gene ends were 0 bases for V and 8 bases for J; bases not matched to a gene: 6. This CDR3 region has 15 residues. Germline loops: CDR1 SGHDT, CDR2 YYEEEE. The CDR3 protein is CASSLEVAGADEQFF. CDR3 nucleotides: TGTGCCAGCAGCTTGGAGGTAGCGGGAGCGGATGAGCAGTTCTTC.

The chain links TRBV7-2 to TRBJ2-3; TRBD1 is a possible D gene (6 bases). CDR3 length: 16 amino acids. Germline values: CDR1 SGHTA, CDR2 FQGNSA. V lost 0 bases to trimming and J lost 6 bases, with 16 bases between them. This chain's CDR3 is CASSLAQGTGLDTQYF. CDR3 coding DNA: TGTGCCAGCAGCTTAGCACAGGGCACGGGTTTGGATACGCAGTATTTT.

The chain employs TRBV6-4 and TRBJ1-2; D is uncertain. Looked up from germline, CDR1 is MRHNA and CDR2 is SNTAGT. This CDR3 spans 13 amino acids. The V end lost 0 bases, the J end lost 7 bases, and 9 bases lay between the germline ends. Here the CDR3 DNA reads TGTGCCAGCAGTGACTCGGAAGGCGGTGGCTACACCTTC. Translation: CASSDSEGGGYTF.

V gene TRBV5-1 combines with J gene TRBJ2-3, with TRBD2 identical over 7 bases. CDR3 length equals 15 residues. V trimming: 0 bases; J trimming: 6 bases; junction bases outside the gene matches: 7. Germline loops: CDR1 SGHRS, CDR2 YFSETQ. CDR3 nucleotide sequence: TGCGCCAGCAGCTTGGGTAGCGGGTCCGGGGATACGCAGTATTTT. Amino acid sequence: CASSLGSGSGDTQYF.

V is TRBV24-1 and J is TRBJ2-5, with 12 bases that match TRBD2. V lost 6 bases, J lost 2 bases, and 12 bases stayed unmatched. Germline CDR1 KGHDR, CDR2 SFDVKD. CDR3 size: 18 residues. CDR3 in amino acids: CATSMGTSGRLLQETQYF. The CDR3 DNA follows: TGTGCCACCAGTATGGGAACTAGCGGGAGGTTATTACAAGAGACCCAGTACTTC.

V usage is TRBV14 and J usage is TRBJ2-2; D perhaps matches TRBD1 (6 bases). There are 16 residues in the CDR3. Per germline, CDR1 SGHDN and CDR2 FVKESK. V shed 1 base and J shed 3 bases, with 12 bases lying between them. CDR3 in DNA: TGTGCCAGCAGCCAAGGGGCCAGGGGTTACACCGGGGAGCTGTTTTTT. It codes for CASSQGARGYTGELFF.

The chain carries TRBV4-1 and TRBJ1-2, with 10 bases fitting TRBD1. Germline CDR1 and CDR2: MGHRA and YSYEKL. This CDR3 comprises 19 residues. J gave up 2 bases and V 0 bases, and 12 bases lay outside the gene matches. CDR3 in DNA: TGCGCCAGCAGCCAAGATCCGGGGACAGGGGAACCCAAGAACTATGGCTACACCTTC. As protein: CASSQDPGTGEPKNYGYTF.

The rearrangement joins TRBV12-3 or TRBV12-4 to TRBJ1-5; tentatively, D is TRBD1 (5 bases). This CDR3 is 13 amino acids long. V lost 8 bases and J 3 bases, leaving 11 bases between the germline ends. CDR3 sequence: CASLRDYNQPQHF. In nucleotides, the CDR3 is TGTGCCAGCCTTCGGGACTACAATCAGCCCCAGCATTTT.

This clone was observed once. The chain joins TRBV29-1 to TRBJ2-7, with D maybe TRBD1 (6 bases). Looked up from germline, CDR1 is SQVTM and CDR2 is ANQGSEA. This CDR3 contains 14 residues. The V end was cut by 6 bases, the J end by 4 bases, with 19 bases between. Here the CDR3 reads CSVDSGVPPYEQYF. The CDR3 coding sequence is TGCAGCGTCGACTCAGGGGTCCCTCCGTACGAGCAGTACTTC.

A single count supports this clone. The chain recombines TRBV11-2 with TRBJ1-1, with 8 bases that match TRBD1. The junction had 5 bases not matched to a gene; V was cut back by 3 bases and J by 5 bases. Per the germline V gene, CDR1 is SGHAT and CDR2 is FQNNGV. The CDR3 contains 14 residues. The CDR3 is CASSFRGRRTEAFF. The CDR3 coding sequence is TGTGCCAGCAGCTTCAGGGGGCGCCGGACTGAAGCTTTCTTT. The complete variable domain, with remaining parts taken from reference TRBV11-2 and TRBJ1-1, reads EAGVAQSPRYKIIEKRQSVAFWCNPISGHATLYWYQQILGQGPKLLIQFQNNGVVDDSQLPKDRFSAERLKGVDSTLKIQPAKLEDSAVYLCASSFRGRRTEAFFGQGTRLTVV.

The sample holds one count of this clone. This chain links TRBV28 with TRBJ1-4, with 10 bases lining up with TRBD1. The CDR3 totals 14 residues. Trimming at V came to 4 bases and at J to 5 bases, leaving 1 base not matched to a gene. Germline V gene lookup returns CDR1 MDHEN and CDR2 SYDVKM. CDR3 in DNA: TGTGCCAGCAGTTCGGGACAGGGGAATGAAAAACTGTTTTTT. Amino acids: CASSSGQGNEKLFF.

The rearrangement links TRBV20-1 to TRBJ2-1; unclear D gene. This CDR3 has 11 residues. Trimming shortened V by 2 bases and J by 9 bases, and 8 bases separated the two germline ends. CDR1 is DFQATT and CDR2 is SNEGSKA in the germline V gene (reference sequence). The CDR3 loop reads CSARPYIEQFF. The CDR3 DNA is TGCAGTGCTAGACCTTATATTGAGCAGTTCTTC.

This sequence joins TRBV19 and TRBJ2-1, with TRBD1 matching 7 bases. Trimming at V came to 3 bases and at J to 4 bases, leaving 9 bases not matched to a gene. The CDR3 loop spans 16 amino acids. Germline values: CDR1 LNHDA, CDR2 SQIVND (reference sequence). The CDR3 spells CASSMDGWGQYNEQFF. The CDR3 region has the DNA TGTGCCAGTAGTATGGACGGGTGGGGACAGTACAATGAGCAGTTCTTC.

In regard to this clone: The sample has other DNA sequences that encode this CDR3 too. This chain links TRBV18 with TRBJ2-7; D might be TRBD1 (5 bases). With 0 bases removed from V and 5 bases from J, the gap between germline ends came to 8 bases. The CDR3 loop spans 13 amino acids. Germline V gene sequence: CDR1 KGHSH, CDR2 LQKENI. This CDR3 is CASSPPGRDEQYF. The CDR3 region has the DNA TGTGCCAGCTCACCACCGGGGCGAGACGAGCAGTACTTC. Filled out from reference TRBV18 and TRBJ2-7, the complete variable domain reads NAGVMQNPRHLVRRRGQEARLRCSPMKGHSHVYWYRQLPEEGLKFMVYLQKENIIDESGMPKERFSAEFPKEGPSILRIQQVVRGDSAAYFCASSPPGRDEQYFGPGTRLTVT.

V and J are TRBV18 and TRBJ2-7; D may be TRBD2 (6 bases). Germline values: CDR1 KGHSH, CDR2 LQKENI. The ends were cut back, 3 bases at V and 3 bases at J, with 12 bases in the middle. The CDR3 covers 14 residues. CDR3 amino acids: CASSPGLVNYEQYF. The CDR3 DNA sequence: TGTGCCAGCTCACCGGGACTGGTGAACTACGAGCAGTACTTC.

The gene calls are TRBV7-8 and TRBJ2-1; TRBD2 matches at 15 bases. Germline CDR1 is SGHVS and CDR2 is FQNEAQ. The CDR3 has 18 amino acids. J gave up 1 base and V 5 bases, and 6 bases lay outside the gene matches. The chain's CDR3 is CASSAGLAGGESYNEQFF. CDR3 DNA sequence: TGTGCCAGCAGCGCGGGACTAGCGGGAGGTGAGTCCTACAATGAGCAGTTCTTC.

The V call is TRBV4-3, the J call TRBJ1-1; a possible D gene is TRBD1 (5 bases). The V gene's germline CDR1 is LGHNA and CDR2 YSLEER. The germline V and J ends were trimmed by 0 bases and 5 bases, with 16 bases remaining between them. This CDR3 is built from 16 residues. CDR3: CASSQESEGSGTEAFF. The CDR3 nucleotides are TGCGCCAGCAGCCAAGAATCGGAGGGGTCGGGTACTGAAGCTTTCTTT.

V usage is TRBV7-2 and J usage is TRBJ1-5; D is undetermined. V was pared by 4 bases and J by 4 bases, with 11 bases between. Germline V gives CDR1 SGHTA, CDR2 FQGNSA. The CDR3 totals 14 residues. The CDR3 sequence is CASSSKAANQPQHF. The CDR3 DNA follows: TGTGCCAGCAGCTCGAAGGCAGCGAATCAGCCCCAGCATTTT.

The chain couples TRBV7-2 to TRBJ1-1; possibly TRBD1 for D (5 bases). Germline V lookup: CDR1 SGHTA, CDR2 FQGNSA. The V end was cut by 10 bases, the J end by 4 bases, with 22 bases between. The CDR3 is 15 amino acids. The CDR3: CATTPQAGTGTEAFF. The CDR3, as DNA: TGTGCCACCACTCCTCAAGCGGGGACTGGCACTGAAGCTTTCTTT.

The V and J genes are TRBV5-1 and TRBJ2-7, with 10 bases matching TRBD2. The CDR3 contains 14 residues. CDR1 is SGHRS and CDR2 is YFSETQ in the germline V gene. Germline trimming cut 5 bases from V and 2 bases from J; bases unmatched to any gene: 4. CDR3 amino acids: CASSRTSGAYEQYF. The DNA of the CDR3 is TGCGCCAGCAGTCGGACTAGCGGTGCCTACGAGCAGTACTTC.

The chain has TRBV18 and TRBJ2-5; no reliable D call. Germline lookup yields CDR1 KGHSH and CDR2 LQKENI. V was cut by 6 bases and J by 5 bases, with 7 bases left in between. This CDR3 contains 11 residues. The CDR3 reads CASSRLETQYF. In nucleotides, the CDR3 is TGTGCCAGCTCCAGGTTGGAGACCCAGTACTTC. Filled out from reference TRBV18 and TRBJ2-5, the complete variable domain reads NAGVMQNPRHLVRRRGQEARLRCSPMKGHSHVYWYRQLPEEGLKFMVYLQKENIIDESGMPKERFSAEFPKEGPSILRIQQVVRGDSAAYFCASSRLETQYFGPGTRLLVL.

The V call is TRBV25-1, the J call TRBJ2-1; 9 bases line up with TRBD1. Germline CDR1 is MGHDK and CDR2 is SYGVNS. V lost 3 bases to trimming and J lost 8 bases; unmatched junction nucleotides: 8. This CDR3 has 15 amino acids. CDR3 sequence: CASSEPGQGIYEQFF. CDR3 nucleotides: TGTGCCAGCAGTGAGCCGGGACAGGGTATCTATGAGCAGTTCTTC.